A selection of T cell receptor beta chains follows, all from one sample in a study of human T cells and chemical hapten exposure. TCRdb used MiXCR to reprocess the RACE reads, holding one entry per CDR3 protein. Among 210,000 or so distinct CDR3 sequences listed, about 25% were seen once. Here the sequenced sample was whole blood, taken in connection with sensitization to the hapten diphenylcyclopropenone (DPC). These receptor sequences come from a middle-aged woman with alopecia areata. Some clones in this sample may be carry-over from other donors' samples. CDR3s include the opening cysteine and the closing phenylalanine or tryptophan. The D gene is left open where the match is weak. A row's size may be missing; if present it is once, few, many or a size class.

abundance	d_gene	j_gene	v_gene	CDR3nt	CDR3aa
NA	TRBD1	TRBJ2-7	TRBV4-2	TGTGCCAGCAGCCAGACCGGGACAGGGAAGATCGAGCAGTACTTC	CASSQTGTGKIEQYF
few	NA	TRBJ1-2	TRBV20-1	TGCAGTGCTAGGCCTCCCTCCCAAGGATATGGCTACACCTTC	CSARPPSQGYGYTF
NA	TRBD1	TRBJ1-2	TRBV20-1	TGCAGTGCTAGAGATTTCAGGGGGAGCTATGGCTACACCTTC	CSARDFRGSYGYTF
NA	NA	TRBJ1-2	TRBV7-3	TGTGCCAGCAGCCAGGAGGGCTATGGCTACACCTTC	CASSQEGYGYTF
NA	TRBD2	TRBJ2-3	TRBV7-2	TGTGCCAGCAGCTTAGAGCCGGGACTAGCGGGAGATACGCAGTATTTT	CASSLEPGLAGDTQYF
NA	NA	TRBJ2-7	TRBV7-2	TGTGCCAGCAGCACATTAGATCATCGGCTCGAGCAGTACTTC	CASSTLDHRLEQYF
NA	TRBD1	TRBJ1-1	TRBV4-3	TGCGCCAGCAGCCAAGATCTTAGACAGGGGAATGAAGCTTTCTTT	CASSQDLRQGNEAFF
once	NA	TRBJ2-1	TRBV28	TGTGCCAGCCGGAGTCAAAGCTCCTACAATGAGCAGTTCTTC	CASRSQSSYNEQFF
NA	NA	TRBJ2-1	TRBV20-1	TGCAGTGCTTTTATCGAGAGGGGCAATGAGCAGTTCTTC	CSAFIERGNEQFF
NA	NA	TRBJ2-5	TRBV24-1	TGTGCCACCAGTGATTTTCAAGAGACCCAGTACTTC	CATSDFQETQYF
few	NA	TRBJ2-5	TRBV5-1	TGCGCCAGCAGCGGGCAAGGGCTTGGCCAGTACTTC	CASSGQGLGQYF
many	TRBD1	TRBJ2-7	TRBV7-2	TGTGCCAGCAGCTCCGGGACAGGGACCTACGAGCAGTACTTC	CASSSGTGTYEQYF
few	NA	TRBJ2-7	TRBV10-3	TGTGCCATCAGTGAGTCGAGACAGGCTAGGTACGAGCAGTACTTC	CAISESRQARYEQYF
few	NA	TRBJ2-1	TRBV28	TGTGCCAGCAGTTTAGCTAGCGTCTACAATGAGCAGTTCTTC	CASSLASVYNEQFF
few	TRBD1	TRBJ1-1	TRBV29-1	TGCAGCGTCCCAAAGACAGGGGTCACTGAAGCTTTCTTT	CSVPKTGVTEAFF
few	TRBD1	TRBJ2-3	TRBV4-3	TGCGCCAGCAGCCAAGACTGGGGACAGGGCATAGATACGCAGTATTTT	CASSQDWGQGIDTQYF
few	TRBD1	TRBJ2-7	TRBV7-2	TGTGCCAGCAGCTTAGGGGGGGCAGGGGGCTTATACGAGCAGTACTTC	CASSLGGAGGLYEQYF
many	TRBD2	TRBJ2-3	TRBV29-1	TGCAGCGTTGGAGCGGGACTATTCACAGATACGCAGTATTTT	CSVGAGLFTDTQYF
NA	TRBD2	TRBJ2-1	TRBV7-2	TGTGCCAGCAGCTTAATGGACCGGGGAGGGGAGCAGTTCTTC	CASSLMDRGGEQFF
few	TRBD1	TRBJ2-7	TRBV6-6	TGTGCCAGCAGTTACCGGACAGGGATCCCCTCCTACGAGCAGTACTTC	CASSYRTGIPSYEQYF
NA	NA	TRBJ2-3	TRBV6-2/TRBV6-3	TGTGCCAGCAGTATGGGACTCCGCACAGATACGCAGTATTTT	CASSMGLRTDTQYF
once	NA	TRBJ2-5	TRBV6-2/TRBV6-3	TGTGCCAGCAGCCGACCGGAGACCCAGTACTTC	CASSRPETQYF
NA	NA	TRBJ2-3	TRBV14	TGTGCCAGCAGCCAAGCAAGATTAGATACGCAGTATTTT	CASSQARLDTQYF
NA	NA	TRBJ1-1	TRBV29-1	TGCAGCGTTGGGGGGGCCACGAACACTGAAGCTTTCTTT	CSVGGATNTEAFF
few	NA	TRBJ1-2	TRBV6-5	TGTGCCAGCCAGACGTGGAGCTATGGCTACACCTTC	CASQTWSYGYTF
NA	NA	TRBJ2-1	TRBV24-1	TGTGCCACCAGTGATTCCAGGGTTCATGAGCAGTTCTTC	CATSDSRVHEQFF
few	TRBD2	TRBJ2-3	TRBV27	TGTGCCAGCAGTTTCATAGCGGGGGCCACAAATACGCAGTATTTT	CASSFIAGATNTQYF
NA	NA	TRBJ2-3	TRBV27	TGTGCCAGCAGTAGGGTGTCCCGAGAAGATACGCAGTATTTT	CASSRVSREDTQYF
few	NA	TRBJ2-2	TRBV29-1	TGCAGCACGCCGGGCCCTAAAGGGGCGAACACCGGGGAGCTGTTTTTT	CSTPGPKGANTGELFF
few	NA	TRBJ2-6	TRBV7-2	TGTGCCAGCAGCTCCATGGGAATCTCTGGGGCCAACGTCCTGACTTTC	CASSSMGISGANVLTF
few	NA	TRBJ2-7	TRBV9	TGTGCCAGCAGCGTAGCTCCGGGCGGGCCTTCCTACGAGCAGTACTTC	CASSVAPGGPSYEQYF
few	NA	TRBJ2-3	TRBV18	TGTGCCAGCTCACCTCTAGACACAGATACGCAGTATTTT	CASSPLDTDTQYF
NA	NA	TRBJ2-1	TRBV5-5	TGTGCCAGCAGCTTGGAGTGGGTGGAGCAGTTCTTC	CASSLEWVEQFF
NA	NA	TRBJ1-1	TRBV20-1	TGCAGTCCCGCCCGGGGGTACACTGAAGCTTTCTTT	CSPARGYTEAFF
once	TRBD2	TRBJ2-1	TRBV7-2	TGTGCCAGCAGCTTTATGGCGGGGACTAGTAAGACCAATGAGCAGTTCTTC	CASSFMAGTSKTNEQFF
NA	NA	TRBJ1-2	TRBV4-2	TGTGCCAGCAGCCAAAGTGGACAGTTCGTAAATTATGATGGCTACACCTTC	CASSQSGQFVNYDGYTF
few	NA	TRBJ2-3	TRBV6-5	TGTGCCAGCAGTTACTCATACAGGGGCACAGATACGCAGTATTTT	CASSYSYRGTDTQYF
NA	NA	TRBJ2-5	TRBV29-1	TGCAGCGTTGAAGATTCCTACAGCACCCAAGAGACCCAGTACTTC	CSVEDSYSTQETQYF
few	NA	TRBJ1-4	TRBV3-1	TGTGCCAGCAGCCCACTCACCGGGCCGGCAGCTTGGAAACTGTTTTTT	CASSPLTGPAAWKLFF
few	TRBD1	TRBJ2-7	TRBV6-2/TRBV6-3	TGTGCCAGCAGTGCCCCGGGACAGGGGACCTACGAGCAGTACTTC	CASSAPGQGTYEQYF
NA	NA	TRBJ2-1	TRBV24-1	TGTGCCACCAGTAATGAGGTCAATGAGCAGTTCTTC	CATSNEVNEQFF
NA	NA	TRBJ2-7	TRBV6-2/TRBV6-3	TGTGCCAGCAGCCACTCGCCGGGGACGGGATACTCCTACGAGCAGTACTTC	CASSHSPGTGYSYEQYF
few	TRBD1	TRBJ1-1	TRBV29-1	TGCAGCGTCCGACAGGGGACTGAAGCTTTCTTT	CSVRQGTEAFF
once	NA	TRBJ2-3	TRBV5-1	TGCGCCAGCAGCCCCCAGGGGAGCACAGATACGCAGTATTTT	CASSPQGSTDTQYF
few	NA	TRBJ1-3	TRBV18	TGTGCCAGCTCACCAGGGGGTCTCGGAAACACCATATATTTT	CASSPGGLGNTIYF